A selection of T cell receptor beta chains follows, all from one sample in a study of T cell responses to AZD1222 COVID-19 vaccine. Clones were read by immunoSEQ multiplex PCR, and TCRdb kept only the in-frame ones, dropping some. The sample records some 200,000 clones, roughly nine tenths being singletons. This sample comprised peripheral blood, obtained 28 days after the second dose of the MenACWY control vaccine. These receptors were collected from an adult who received the MenACWY meningococcal vaccine as a control. The CDR3 runs from the conserved cysteine through the conserved F or W. Fields, in order: D gene, J gene, V gene, clone size, CDR3 DNA, CDR3 protein. A D gene is named only where the DNA matches it firmly. Where a row states a size, it is once, few, many or the class of an expanded clone; other rows omit it.

TRBD1 TRBJ1-1 TRBV15 - TGTGCCACCAGCAGATCTCGACAGGGGCACACTGAAGCTTTCTTT CATSRSRQGHTEAFF
- TRBJ1-4 TRBV6-5 - TGTGCCAGTGCTCCTCAGGGGCTAACTAATGAAAAACTGTTTTTT CASAPQGLTNEKLFF
- TRBJ1-1 TRBV3-1/TRBV3-2 - TGTGCCAGCAGCCATTATGGGCAGTGGAACGCTGAAGCTTTCTTT CASSHYGQWNAEAFF
TRBD2 TRBJ2-1 TRBV30 - TGTGCCTGGAGCCCCAGGATAGCGGGAGGGCCCTACAATGAGCAGTTCTTC CAWSPRIAGGPYNEQFF
TRBD1 TRBJ2-3 TRBV7-6 - TGTGCCAGCAGATCCGGGACAGGCGCCCTAGCAACAGATACGCAGTATTTT CASRSGTGALATDTQYF
TRBD1 TRBJ1-3 TRBV28 few TGTGCCAGCAGTACAGCCGGGACAGGGTTGGGAAACACCATATATTTT CASSTAGTGLGNTIYF
- TRBJ1-2 TRBV6-2/TRBV6-3 - TGTGCCAGCAGCCGCGACATTAACTATGGCTACACCTTC CASSRDINYGYTF
- TRBJ2-2 TRBV3-1/TRBV3-2 - TGTGCCAGCAGCCAAGTTCAGGCCAGGCGGGCTTCGGACACCGGGGAGCTGTTTTTT CASSQVQARRASDTGELFF
TRBD2 TRBJ2-1 TRBV15 - TGTGCCACCAGCAGCTTTTCCTTTATAGCGGGAAACAACGAGCAGTTCTTC CATSSFSFIAGNNEQFF
TRBD1 TRBJ1-1 TRBV6-2/TRBV6-3 - TGTGCCAGCAGCGGGACAGGGGGCGCGGCTTTCTTT CASSGTGGAAFF
- TRBJ1-2 TRBV19 - TGTGCCAGTAGTACTAGGACAGACTCCTATGGCTACACCTTC CASSTRTDSYGYTF